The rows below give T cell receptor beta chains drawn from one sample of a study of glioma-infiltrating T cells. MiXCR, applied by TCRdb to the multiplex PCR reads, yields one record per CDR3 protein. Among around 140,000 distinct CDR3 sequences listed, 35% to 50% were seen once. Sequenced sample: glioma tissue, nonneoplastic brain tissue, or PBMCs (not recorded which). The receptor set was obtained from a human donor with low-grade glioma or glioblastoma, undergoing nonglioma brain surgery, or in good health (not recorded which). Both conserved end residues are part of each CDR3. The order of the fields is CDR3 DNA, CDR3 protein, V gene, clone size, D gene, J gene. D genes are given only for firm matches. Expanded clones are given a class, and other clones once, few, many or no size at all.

CDR3nt: TGTGCCAGCAGCTTCCTAGCGGGAGAGGGTACGCAGTATTTT
CDR3aa: CASSFLAGEGTQYF
v_gene: TRBV5-5
abundance: -
d_gene: TRBD2
j_gene: TRBJ2-3

CDR3nt: TGCGCCAGCAGCCCCTTCAGCGACTTAAACTTGAACACTGAAGCTTTCTTT
CDR3aa: CASSPFSDLNLNTEAFF
v_gene: TRBV4-1
abundance: -
d_gene: -
j_gene: TRBJ1-1

CDR3nt: TGTGCCACCAGCAGAGACCAGGGGGAGCAGGGGTACCACGAGCAGTACTTC
CDR3aa: CATSRDQGEQGYHEQYF
v_gene: TRBV15
abundance: -
d_gene: TRBD1
j_gene: TRBJ2-7

CDR3nt: TGTGCCAGCAGTTTCCGACCGGGGTATGGCTACACCTTC
CDR3aa: CASSFRPGYGYTF
v_gene: TRBV28
abundance: -
d_gene: -
j_gene: TRBJ1-2

CDR3nt: TGTGCCAGCAGTACCCCTCGCGGGACAACTAATAGCAATCAGCCCCAGCATTTT
CDR3aa: CASSTPRGTTNSNQPQHF
v_gene: TRBV6-1
abundance: -
d_gene: -
j_gene: TRBJ1-5

CDR3nt: TGTGCCAGCAGCGAAACAGGGTTCGAGACCCAGCACTTC
CDR3aa: CASSETGFETQHF
v_gene: TRBV2
abundance: -
d_gene: -
j_gene: TRBJ2-5

CDR3nt: TGTGCCAGTAGTCCACTAGCGGGGGGAAAGACCCAGTACTTC
CDR3aa: CASSPLAGGKTQYF
v_gene: TRBV19
abundance: few
d_gene: TRBD2
j_gene: TRBJ2-5

CDR3nt: TGTGCCAGCAGTTTAATTGGGGACTACGAGCAGTACTTC
CDR3aa: CASSLIGDYEQYF
v_gene: TRBV27
abundance: -
d_gene: -
j_gene: TRBJ2-7

CDR3nt: TGCGCCAGCAGCCGGCAGACAGGGGGCAATGAGCAGTTCTTC
CDR3aa: CASSRQTGGNEQFF
v_gene: TRBV28
abundance: -
d_gene: TRBD1
j_gene: TRBJ2-1

CDR3nt: TGTGCCAGCTCCCCATCCGGGACTAGCGGGAGGGCCCACGAGCAGTACTTC
CDR3aa: CASSPSGTSGRAHEQYF
v_gene: TRBV6-5
abundance: few
d_gene: TRBD2
j_gene: TRBJ2-7

CDR3nt: TGTGCCAGCAGTTCGAACCGGGATACGCAGTATTTT
CDR3aa: CASSSNRDTQYF
v_gene: TRBV6-6
abundance: -
d_gene: -
j_gene: TRBJ2-3

CDR3nt: TGCGCCAGCAGCCCTTTACGGCTGAGGAGTCAGAACATTGAAGCTTTCTTT
CDR3aa: CASSPLRLRSQNIEAFF
v_gene: TRBV4-1
abundance: -
d_gene: -
j_gene: TRBJ1-1

CDR3nt: TGTGCCAGCAGTTCCCTCGGCCAGCAGTTCTTC
CDR3aa: CASSSLGQQFF
v_gene: TRBV6-1
abundance: few
d_gene: -
j_gene: TRBJ2-1

CDR3nt: TGTGCCAGCAGTAGAGACAGGCCGCTCTCACCCCTCCACTTT
CDR3aa: CASSRDRPLSPLHF
v_gene: TRBV28
abundance: few
d_gene: -
j_gene: TRBJ1-6

CDR3nt: TGTGCCAGCAGTCTGCTGGGACAGGCTTATGGCTACACCTTC
CDR3aa: CASSLLGQAYGYTF
v_gene: TRBV6-1
abundance: few
d_gene: TRBD1
j_gene: TRBJ1-2

CDR3nt: TGTGCCAGCAGCCGGCAGGGAACAGATACGCAGTATTTT
CDR3aa: CASSRQGTDTQYF
v_gene: TRBV7-2
abundance: -
d_gene: -
j_gene: TRBJ2-3